This entry lists 25 T cell receptor beta chains sequenced from one sample in a study of T cells after yellow fever vaccination. Using its own MiXCR run on the 5' RACE reads, TCRdb lists one record per CDR3 protein. The table lists under 500,000 distinct CDR3 sequences, over 15% of them singletons, with 18% in the top ten. Sequenced material: PBMCs, taken before the yellow fever booster vaccination. The source is a man aged 18 to 30 who received the YFV17D yellow fever vaccine.

The chain links TRBV6-5 to TRBJ2-5; 11 nucleotides agree with TRBD2. The CDR3 covers 14 residues. The germline CDR1 and CDR2 sequences are MNHEY and SVGAGI. Trimming at V came to 7 bases and at J to 3 bases, leaving 4 bases not matched to a gene. The CDR3 here is CASNLAGGEETQYF. In DNA, the CDR3 is TGTGCCAGCAACCTAGCGGGGGGTGAAGAGACCCAGTACTTC.

This clonotype was counted only a few times. The genes are TRBV12-3 or TRBV12-4 and TRBJ2-7; 9 bases map to TRBD1. This CDR3 has 13 residues. J gave up 5 bases and V 10 bases, and 9 bases lay outside the gene matches. The CDR3: CATRTTGGHEQYF. CDR3 DNA sequence: TGTGCCACCCGAACGACAGGGGGACACGAGCAGTACTTC.

V and J are TRBV9 and TRBJ1-2; TRBD1 might be the D (5 bases). This CDR3 is 15 amino acids long. The V gene lost 3 bases and the J gene lost 0 bases, with 12 bases spanning the gap. Germline assignment: CDR1 SGDLS and CDR2 YYNGEE. This chain's CDR3 is CASSGVGGTNYGYTF. DNA for the CDR3: TGTGCCAGCAGCGGAGTGGGGGGAACTAACTATGGCTACACCTTC.

This clonotype turned up a few times. The chain employs TRBV5-1 and TRBJ1-3; D is perhaps TRBD1 (5 bases). V dropped 7 bases and J dropped 0 bases, with 8 bases sitting between them. The CDR3 extends over 13 amino acids. Germline CDR1 SGHRS, CDR2 YFSETQ. For the CDR3, the DNA is TGCGCCAGCGGGGACCTCTCTGGAAACACCATATATTTT. The encoded protein is CASGDLSGNTIYF.

This clonotype was seen only a few times. V usage is TRBV7-9 and J usage is TRBJ2-5; 7 nucleotides match TRBD1. The CDR3 extends over 15 amino acids. The V gene end was trimmed by 3 bases and the J gene end by 4 bases; junction bases not matched to a gene: 8. Per germline, CDR1 SEHNR and CDR2 FQNEAQ (reference sequence). CDR3 sequence reads: CASSFREGAGETQYF. Written as DNA, the CDR3 is TGTGCCAGCAGCTTCCGCGAGGGGGCGGGAGAGACCCAGTACTTC.

In DNA, the CDR3 is TGTGCCCGATCGGCGTCGGGTGATACGCAGTATTTT. This encodes CARSASGDTQYF. This chain links TRBV7-9 with TRBJ2-3; the D is unclear. The CDR3 is made up of 12 amino acids. CDR1 is SEHNR, CDR2 FQNEAQ, per germline (reference sequence). Trimming removed 11 bases from V and 6 bases from J, with 15 bases in between.

The rearrangement uses TRBV5-1 and TRBJ2-7; possibly TRBD2 for D (6 bases). Per germline, CDR1 SGHRS and CDR2 YFSETQ. This CDR3 spans 16 amino acids. The ends were cut back, 0 bases at V and 4 bases at J, with 17 bases in the middle. The CDR3 loop is CASSLEPAGLIYEQYF. The CDR3 DNA is TGCGCCAGCAGCTTGGAACCGGCGGGACTCATATACGAGCAGTACTTC. Looking up the rest from reference TRBV5-1 and TRBJ2-7 gives the full variable domain: KAGVTQTPRYLIKTRGQQVTLSCSPISGHRSVSWYQQTPGQGLQFLFEYFSETQRNKGNFPGRFSGRQFSNSRSEMNVSTLELGDSALYLCASSLEPAGLIYEQYFGPGTRLTVT.

This sequence joins TRBV4-3 and TRBJ1-2; TRBD1 might be the D (6 bases). V lost 0 bases to trimming and J lost 0 bases, with 11 bases between them. This CDR3 contains 16 residues. Germline V gene sequence: CDR1 LGHNA, CDR2 YSLEER. The CDR3 protein is CASSQDGTNSNYGYTF. The CDR3 bases are TGCGCCAGCAGCCAAGACGGGACAAATTCTAACTATGGCTACACCTTC.

The chain combines TRBV6-6 with TRBJ2-1; the D gene is possibly TRBD2 (5 bases). This CDR3 spans 16 amino acids. V was trimmed by 2 bases and J by 7 bases, leaving 18 bases between them. Germline lookup yields CDR1 MNHNY and CDR2 SVGAGI (reference sequence). The DNA of the CDR3 is TGTGCCAGCAGTTACGGGCTAGTCGGGGATATGAATGAGCAGTTCTTC. This gives the protein CASSYGLVGDMNEQFF.

The V and J genes are TRBV29-1 and TRBJ2-1, with D perhaps matching TRBD1 or TRBD2 (5 bases each). Trimming left V 6 bases short and J 6 bases short, with 15 bases between. Germline values: CDR1 SQVTM, CDR2 ANQGSEA. The CDR3 has 13 residues. CDR3: CSVGTGEGNEQFF. The CDR3 DNA follows: TGCAGCGTGGGGACCGGAGAAGGCAATGAGCAGTTCTTC.

V is TRBV20-1 and J is TRBJ2-7; D tentatively fits TRBD1 or TRBD2 (5 bases each). Germline loops: CDR1 DFQATT, CDR2 SNEGSKA (reference sequence). Trimming pared 6 bases from V and 5 bases from J, leaving 17 bases between. This CDR3 has 13 residues. CDR3 in DNA: TGCAGTGCCCCCGGGACCCCGTGGGACGAGCAGTACTTC. Translated, it gives CSAPGTPWDEQYF.

The rearrangement links TRBV30 to TRBJ2-7; TRBD1 might be the D (5 bases). The V end lost 8 bases, the J end lost 2 bases, and 10 bases lay between the germline ends. Germline V gene lookup returns CDR1 GTSNPN and CDR2 SVGIG (reference sequence). This CDR3 is built from 11 residues. Here the CDR3 DNA reads TGTGCCGCCTCAGGGCCCTACGAGCAGTACTTC. Translating gives CAASGPYEQYF.

This clonotype has only a few counts. The J gene is TRBJ2-1, the V gene TRBV6-4; 9 bases map to TRBD2. V was pared by 6 bases and J by 5 bases, with 8 bases of the junction left unmatched. There are 15 residues in the CDR3. Germline CDR1 is MRHNA and CDR2 is SNTAGT. CDR3 DNA sequence: TGTGCCAGCAGCCCGTTAGCGGGGGAAAACAATGAGCAGTTCTTC. Translating gives CASSPLAGENNEQFF.

The chain uses TRBV7-2 and TRBJ1-1, with D maybe TRBD1 (5 bases). Germline CDR1 SGHTA, CDR2 FQGNSA. Trimming left V 4 bases short and J 0 bases short, with 12 bases between. This CDR3 contains 15 residues. CDR3 sequence (DNA): TGTGCCAGCAGCTCCCGACAGTCAATGAACACTGAAGCTTTCTTT. Protein product: CASSSRQSMNTEAFF.

This clonotype has more than one count but fewer than ten. CDR3 in amino acids: CASVTRGRHEQFF. The CDR3, as DNA: TGTGCCAGCGTCACCAGGGGAAGACATGAGCAGTTCTTC. This chain joins TRBV6-6 and TRBJ2-1; the D gene is possibly TRBD1 (6 bases). The V gene lost 8 bases and the J gene lost 8 bases, with 16 bases spanning the gap. Germline loops: CDR1 MNHNY, CDR2 SVGAGI (reference sequence). The length of the CDR3 is 13 residues.

This clonotype was observed a handful of times. The chain has TRBV6-2 or TRBV6-3 and TRBJ1-1; no clear D. This CDR3 has 11 amino acids. V was clipped by 2 bases and J by 10 bases, with 8 bases between them. Germline V gene sequence: CDR1 MNHEY, CDR2 SVGEGT. Here the CDR3 DNA reads TGTGCCAGCAGTTACCCAGGCGGAGCTTTCTTT. Residues: CASSYPGGAFF.

The table lists this clonotype with a few counts. The chain couples TRBV20-1 to TRBJ1-1, with 12 bases that match TRBD1. Germline V gene data show CDR1 as DFQATT and CDR2 as SNEGSKA (reference sequence). V trimming: 5 bases; J trimming: 5 bases; junction bases outside the gene matches: 15. The CDR3 loop spans 17 amino acids. CDR3: CSARSPGTGGAGTEAFF. In DNA form, the CDR3 reads TGCAGTGCTCGAAGTCCCGGGACAGGGGGCGCGGGAACTGAAGCTTTCTTT.

The table lists this clonotype with a few counts. V and J are TRBV27 and TRBJ1-5, with 8 bases lining up with TRBD1. This CDR3 contains 15 residues. J lost 3 bases, V lost 1 base, and 2 bases had no gene match. Per germline, CDR1 MNHEY and CDR2 SMNVEV (reference sequence). The DNA for the CDR3 is TGTGCCAGCAGTTTATACAGGGGGTACAATCAGCCCCAGCATTTT. This translates into CASSLYRGYNQPQHF.

This chain joins TRBV27 and TRBJ1-2, with TRBD1 matching over 10 bases. The junction had 11 bases not matched to a gene; V was cut back by 6 bases and J by 4 bases. The CDR3 extends over 16 amino acids. The germline gives CDR1 MNHEY, CDR2 SMNVEV (reference sequence). The CDR3, as DNA: TGTGCCAGCAGCTACATCGGGACAGGGGACTCCTATGGCTACACCTTC. Translated, it gives CASSYIGTGDSYGYTF.

The chain links TRBV5-1 to TRBJ1-5; D not resolved. The CDR3 is 18 amino acids. Per germline, CDR1 SGHRS and CDR2 YFSETQ. Trimming took 9 bases from V and 1 from J, leaving 26 bases between them. CDR3 residues: CAIRIAGSPSVSNQPQHF. In DNA form, the CDR3 reads TGCGCCATCAGGATTGCAGGTTCGCCATCTGTCAGCAATCAGCCCCAGCATTTT.

This clonotype was counted between two and nine times. This chain uses TRBV29-1 with TRBJ2-7; 9 bases line up with TRBD1. V was clipped by 6 bases and J by 5 bases; unmatched bases: 8. Germline loops: CDR1 SQVTM, CDR2 ANQGSEA. CDR3 length: 13 amino acids. The CDR3 here is CSVGTGRDDEQYV. CDR3 DNA sequence: TGCAGCGTGGGGACAGGGAGGGACGACGAGCAGTACGTC.

This clonotype was observed a handful of times. The V gene is TRBV5-1, the J gene TRBJ2-3; D might be TRBD1 (5 bases). Trimming removed 4 bases from V and 6 bases from J, with 12 bases in between. CDR1 and CDR2 (germline): SGHRS, YFSETQ. The CDR3 is 13 residues long. CDR3 region: CASSDSTLDTQYF. DNA of the CDR3: TGCGCCAGCAGCGACAGTACATTGGATACGCAGTATTTT.

The sample holds a few counts of this clonotype. The rearrangement joins TRBV5-1 to TRBJ1-1, with D hard to call. The CDR3 has 14 residues. V lost 7 bases and J lost 3, with 16 bases in between. Germline CDR1 is SGHRS and CDR2 is YFSETQ. Here the CDR3 reads CASGLGIWDTEAFF. In DNA form, the CDR3 reads TGCGCCAGCGGCCTGGGGATATGGGACACTGAAGCTTTCTTT.

This clonotype has more than one count but fewer than ten. The gene calls are TRBV6-6 and TRBJ1-1, with D hard to call. Germline values: CDR1 MNHNY, CDR2 SVGAGI (reference sequence). This CDR3 has 14 residues. V gave up 4 bases and J gave up 7 bases, with 16 bases separating them. The DNA of the CDR3 is TGTGCCAGCAGTTCGAGGAACAAACAAAGTGAAGCTTTCTTT. This codes for CASSSRNKQSEAFF.

The rearrangement links TRBV7-6 to TRBJ1-2; 8 nucleotides match TRBD1. After removal of 5 bases from V and 4 bases from J, the junction contained 6 bases not matched to a gene. The CDR3 runs 14 residues. The germline V gene encodes CDR1 SGHVS and CDR2 FNYEAQ. The CDR3 loop is CASSPGQAGYGYTF. The CDR3 DNA reads as TGTGCCAGCAGCCCGGGACAGGCGGGCTATGGCTACACCTTC. Variable domain in full (rest from reference TRBV7-6 and TRBJ1-2): GAGVSQSPRYKVTKRGQDVALRCDPISGHVSLYWYRQALGQGPEFLTYFNYEAQQDKSGLPNDRFSAERPEGSISTLTIQRTEQRDSAMYRCASSPGQAGYGYTFGSGTRLTVV.